One sample yielded the 32 T cell receptor beta chains listed below, sequenced in a study of T cell responses to AZD1222 COVID-19 vaccine. Sequencing used immunoSEQ multiplex PCR; TCRdb keeps in-frame clones, though not all of them. The table shows tens of thousands of clones, with about 90% occurring only once. This material consisted of peripheral blood, taken on day 0 of AZD1222 vaccination. These receptors were taken from an adult in good health.

The chain uses TRBV19 and TRBJ1-4; D gene ambiguous. Germline V gene lookup returns CDR1 LNHDA and CDR2 SQIVND (reference sequence). The V and J ends lost 3 bases and 4 bases respectively, with 12 bases between them. CDR3 length: 15 residues. DNA for the CDR3: TGTGCCAGTAGTATTCAGGCGAAGCTTAATGAAAAACTGTTTTTT. Encoded protein: CASSIQAKLNEKLFF.

This chain joins TRBV4-2 and TRBJ1-4, with 12 bases lining up with TRBD1. Germline loops: CDR1 LGHNA, CDR2 YNFKEQ. The CDR3 runs 16 residues. The V and J ends lost 1 base and 7 bases, in that order; junction bases with no gene match: 4. The chain's CDR3 is CASSQAGTGGGEKLFF. The CDR3 DNA follows: TGTGCCAGCAGCCAAGCCGGGACAGGGGGCGGTGAAAAACTGTTTTTT.

The chain has TRBV7-9 and TRBJ2-1; 7 bases map to TRBD1. The germline V gene has CDR1 SEHNR and CDR2 FQNEAQ (reference sequence). The CDR3 has 13 amino acids. With V trimmed by 4 bases and J by 6 bases, 3 bases remained unmatched. The CDR3 region is CASSSTGTNEQFF. The CDR3 DNA reads TGTGCCAGCAGCTCGACAGGGACCAATGAGCAGTTCTTC.

The CDR3 reads CASSFQGATGELFF. CDR3 in DNA: TGTGCCAGCAGCTTTCAGGGGGCAACCGGGGAGCTGTTTTTT. V gene TRBV7-3 combines with J gene TRBJ2-2, with 8 bases identical to TRBD1. In germline, CDR1 is SGHTA, CDR2 FQGTGA. V trimming: 3 bases; J trimming: 5 bases; junction bases outside the gene matches: 2. CDR3 length equals 14 residues.

CDR3 amino acids: CATSRGSGAGFDNEQFF. CDR3 DNA: TGTGCCACCAGCAGAGGATCCGGGGCGGGGTTCGACAATGAGCAGTTCTTC. The chain employs TRBV15 and TRBJ2-1; a weak D match, TRBD2 (6 bases). Per germline, CDR1 LNHNV and CDR2 YYDKDF (reference sequence). The CDR3 runs 17 residues. The V end lost 1 base, the J end lost 5 bases, and 18 bases lay between the germline ends.

The rearrangement joins TRBV5-4 to TRBJ1-6; D perhaps matches TRBD1 (5 bases). Trimming took off 0 bases at V and 0 bases at J, with 16 bases between the two ends. The CDR3 runs 19 residues. The germline V gene has CDR1 SGHNT and CDR2 YYREEE (reference sequence). The CDR3 loop reads CASSLVSSGTVSYNSPLHF. The CDR3 DNA is TGTGCCAGCAGCTTGGTCAGCAGCGGGACGGTCTCCTATAATTCACCCCTCCACTTT.

The chain couples TRBV19 to TRBJ1-5, with 9 bases lining up with TRBD1. J gave up 11 bases and V 3 bases, and 8 bases lay outside the gene matches. In germline, CDR1 is LNHDA, CDR2 SQIVND (reference sequence). This CDR3 has 14 amino acids. This chain's CDR3 is CASSMGTGFSAQHF. The CDR3 bases are TGTGCCAGTAGTATGGGGACAGGGTTCTCGGCCCAGCATTTT.

The chain employs TRBV3-1 (or the pseudogene TRBV3-2) and TRBJ1-2; no clear D gene. CDR1 and CDR2 from the germline V gene are LGHDT and YNNKEL (reference sequence). This CDR3 is 15 amino acids long. The V end was cut by 4 bases, the J end by 0 bases, with 12 bases between. The CDR3 spells CASSPEVKANYGYTF. In DNA, the CDR3 is TGTGCCAGCAGCCCGGAGGTTAAGGCTAACTATGGCTACACCTTC.

V is TRBV5-1 and J is TRBJ1-5; D gene unclear. The V gene lost 0 bases and the J gene lost 2 bases, with 6 bases spanning the gap. In germline, CDR1 is SGHRS, CDR2 YFSETQ. The length of the CDR3 is 14 residues. In nucleotides, the CDR3 is TGCGCCAGCAGCTTGGTTGGGGGCAATCAGCCCCAGCATTTT. It is translated as CASSLVGGNQPQHF.

J is TRBJ1-5 and V is TRBV29-1; possible D gene TRBD1, 5 bases. The V gene lost 6 bases and the J gene lost 5 bases, with 8 bases spanning the gap. Germline values: CDR1 SQVTM, CDR2 ANQGSEA. This CDR3 spans 11 amino acids. CDR3: CSVGVDQPQHF. The CDR3 DNA reads TGCAGCGTAGGGGTAGATCAGCCCCAGCATTTT.

This chain joins TRBV18 and TRBJ1-2; D ambiguous. Germline values: CDR1 KGHSH, CDR2 LQKENI. This CDR3 has 14 amino acids. Trimming stripped 0 bases from V and 4 bases from J, with 9 bases between. The CDR3 DNA follows: TGTGCCAGCTCACCACCGGCCCAAGGCTATGGCTACACCTTC. It translates to CASSPPAQGYGYTF.

The rearrangement uses TRBV7-3 and TRBJ1-2; D may be TRBD1 (5 bases). Germline CDR1 reads SGHTA; CDR2 reads FQGTGA. Trimming pared 5 bases from V and 3 bases from J, leaving 10 bases between. The CDR3 spans 13 residues. CDR3 residues: CASSLDKDYGYTF. The CDR3 DNA reads TGTGCCAGCAGCCTGGACAAGGACTATGGCTACACCTTC.

This chain joins TRBV11-1 and TRBJ1-6; D unclear. Trimming shortened V by 8 bases and J by 7 bases, and 12 bases separated the two germline ends. Germline lookup yields CDR1 SGHAT and CDR2 FQDESV (reference sequence). This CDR3 spans 13 amino acids. CDR3 protein: CASSGSRNSPLHF. The CDR3 DNA reads as TGTGCCAGCTCGGGGAGCAGGAATTCACCCCTCCACTTT.

This rearrangement joins TRBV5-4 to TRBJ2-5; 8 bases fit TRBD1. The CDR3 consists of 15 residues. In germline, CDR1 is SGHNT, CDR2 YYREEE (reference sequence). V shed 1 base and J 5 bases; nucleotides not matched to a gene: 7. The chain's CDR3 is CASSLRQGAAETQYF. The CDR3 coding sequence is TGTGCCAGCAGCTTGCGCCAGGGGGCGGCGGAGACCCAGTACTTC.

V gene TRBV5-1 combines with J gene TRBJ1-1; possibly TRBD1 for D (6 bases). This CDR3 is 12 amino acids long. Trimming removed 5 bases from V and 5 bases from J, with 10 bases in between. Germline CDR1 and CDR2: SGHRS and YFSETQ. The CDR3 DNA follows: TGCGCCAGCAGAGCAGGGGATACTGAAGCTTTCTTT. Translated, it gives CASRAGDTEAFF.

The chain carries TRBV12-3 or TRBV12-4 and TRBJ1-5; D is ambiguous. Trimming took off 5 bases at V and 6 bases at J, with 8 bases between the two ends. CDR3 length equals 12 residues. The CDR3 bases are TGTGCCAGCAGTGCAGTCCCTCAGCCCCAGCATTTT. Its protein is CASSAVPQPQHF.

The J gene is TRBJ1-4, the V gene TRBV7-9; D possibly corresponds to TRBD1 (5 bases). The germline V gene encodes CDR1 SEHNR and CDR2 FQNEAQ (reference sequence). This CDR3 has 14 residues. Trimming removed 2 bases from V and 5 bases from J, with 9 bases in between. CDR3 nucleotides: TGTGCCAGCAGCTTAATGGGGGGGAATGAAAAACTGTTTTTT. The encoded protein is CASSLMGGNEKLFF.

The chain couples TRBV5-1 to TRBJ2-1, with 11 bases aligning to TRBD2. This CDR3 spans 15 amino acids. Per germline, CDR1 SGHRS and CDR2 YFSETQ. J gave up 2 bases and V 4 bases, and 2 bases lay outside the gene matches. The CDR3 DNA sequence: TGCGCCAGCAGCGTTAGCGGGGGGGCCTACAATGAGCAGTTCTTC. Translated: CASSVSGGAYNEQFF.

The V and J genes are TRBV3-1 (or the pseudogene TRBV3-2) and TRBJ1-5; D perhaps matches TRBD1 (5 bases). Germline CDR1 LGHDT, CDR2 YNNKEL (reference sequence). Trimming removed 4 bases at V and 0 bases at J, with 10 bases between. The CDR3 length is 15 residues. CDR3 in amino acids: CASSPHGTSNQPQHF. CDR3 in DNA: TGTGCCAGCAGCCCCCACGGGACTAGCAATCAGCCCCAGCATTTT.

In its sample, this clone was seen a few times. The chain couples TRBV3-1 (or the pseudogene TRBV3-2) to TRBJ1-3; D uncertain. Trimming removed 4 bases from V and 3 bases from J, with 10 bases in between. Germline V lookup: CDR1 LGHDT, CDR2 YNNKEL (reference sequence). The CDR3 loop spans 14 amino acids. CDR3 sequence (DNA): TGTGCCAGCAGCCGCCGAGTGCTTGGAAACACCATATATTTT. This translates into CASSRRVLGNTIYF.

This rearrangement joins TRBV5-1 to TRBJ1-4, with D uncertain. Trimming took 0 bases from V and 0 from J, leaving 9 bases between them. CDR1 is SGHRS and CDR2 is YFSETQ in the germline V gene. The CDR3 runs to 16 residues. CDR3 protein: CASSLDVGSTNEKLFF. DNA of the CDR3: TGCGCCAGCAGCTTGGACGTGGGATCAACTAATGAAAAACTGTTTTTT.

The rearrangement uses TRBV6-5 and TRBJ1-4; D is undetermined. The V end lost 2 bases, the J end lost 4 bases, and 8 bases lay between the germline ends. Looked up from germline, CDR1 is MNHEY and CDR2 is SVGAGI. The CDR3 has 14 amino acids. The CDR3 is CASSYRVFNEKLFF. The CDR3 DNA follows: TGTGCCAGCAGTTACAGAGTTTTTAATGAAAAACTGTTTTTT.

The chain combines TRBV25-1 with TRBJ1-1, with a weak D call TRBD1 (5 bases). This CDR3 comprises 14 residues. Per germline, CDR1 MGHDK and CDR2 SYGVNS. Trimming removed 1 base from V and 5 bases from J, with 11 bases in between. For the CDR3, the DNA is TGTGCCAGCAGTGAATCGGGGAGACAGACTGAAGCTTTCTTT. As protein: CASSESGRQTEAFF.

V gene TRBV29-1 combines with J gene TRBJ2-5; TRBD2 matches 9 bases. J lost 1 base, V lost 5 bases, and 14 bases had no gene match. Germline CDR1 SQVTM, CDR2 ANQGSEA. The CDR3 sequence is 17 residues long. The CDR3, as DNA: TGCAGCGTTTCCCCCATTGGTAGCGGGGGACCCCAAGAGACCCAGTACTTC. Protein sequence: CSVSPIGSGGPQETQYF.

J is TRBJ1-2 and V is TRBV7-2; the D gene is possibly TRBD1 (5 bases). The ends were cut back, 5 bases at V and 0 bases at J, with 16 bases in the middle. This CDR3 has 16 amino acids. Germline CDR1 reads SGHTA; CDR2 reads FQGNSA. The CDR3 spells CASSATRQLANYGYTF. CDR3 nucleotide sequence: TGTGCCAGCAGCGCTACTCGACAGTTAGCTAACTATGGCTACACCTTC.

The chain links TRBV15 to TRBJ1-4, with D unclear. Germline CDR1 LNHNV, CDR2 YYDKDF (reference sequence). The V end was cut by 6 bases, the J end by 1 base, with 9 bases between. The CDR3 runs to 14 residues. CDR3 amino acids: CATSTRVTNEKLFF. CDR3 nucleotide sequence: TGTGCCACCAGTACAAGAGTAACTAATGAAAAACTGTTTTTT.

The chain recombines TRBV5-1 with TRBJ2-5; 8 nucleotides line up with TRBD2. V trimming: 0 bases; J trimming: 5 bases; junction bases outside the gene matches: 3. The CDR3 is 14 amino acids. The germline V gene encodes CDR1 SGHRS and CDR2 YFSETQ. CDR3 sequence: CASSLVSGSETQYF. DNA of the CDR3: TGCGCCAGCAGCTTGGTGAGCGGGAGTGAGACCCAGTACTTC.

The chain joins TRBV30 to TRBJ1-3; D is uncertain. The CDR3 length is 12 residues. Germline lookup yields CDR1 GTSNPN and CDR2 SVGIG (reference sequence). The V and J ends lost 8 bases and 3 bases respectively, with 11 bases between them. The CDR3 loop is CALKRIGNTIYF. The DNA of the CDR3 is TGTGCCCTTAAGCGAATTGGAAACACCATATATTTT.

The V gene is TRBV6-6, the J gene TRBJ1-2; no clear D. Trimming took off 7 bases at V and 2 bases at J, with 8 bases between the two ends. Germline CDR1 MNHNY, CDR2 SVGAGI (reference sequence). The CDR3 consists of 12 residues. The chain's CDR3 is CASTLSNYGYTF. CDR3 in DNA: TGTGCCAGCACCCTGAGCAACTATGGCTACACCTTC.

The V call is TRBV3-1 (or the pseudogene TRBV3-2), the J call TRBJ2-5; 13 bases agree with TRBD2. The CDR3 contains 14 residues. V gave up 4 bases and J gave up 5 bases; unmatched junction bases: 1. Germline lookup yields CDR1 LGHDT and CDR2 YNNKEL (reference sequence). In DNA form, the CDR3 reads TGTGCCAGCAGCCTGGGACTAGCGGGGGAGACCCAGTACTTC. Translation: CASSLGLAGETQYF.

The gene calls are TRBV3-1 (or the pseudogene TRBV3-2) and TRBJ1-6; 9 bases fit TRBD1. The CDR3 runs 16 residues. V dropped 4 bases and J dropped 6; count of bases not matched to a gene: 7. Germline CDR1 is LGHDT and CDR2 is YNNKEL (reference sequence). The CDR3 region is CASSPSGQGFNSPLHF. The CDR3 nucleotides are TGTGCCAGCAGCCCCTCGGGACAGGGTTTTAATTCACCCCTCCACTTT.

This clone was found once. J is TRBJ2-7 and V is TRBV18; 9 bases map to TRBD1. Germline V gene data show CDR1 as KGHSH and CDR2 as LQKENI. The ends lost 6 bases at V and 2 bases at J; junction bases unmatched: 8. CDR3 size: 15 residues. CDR3 sequence (DNA): TGTGCCAGCTCGCCGGGACAGGGTAAGGCCTACGAGCAGTACTTC. Translation gives CASSPGQGKAYEQYF.